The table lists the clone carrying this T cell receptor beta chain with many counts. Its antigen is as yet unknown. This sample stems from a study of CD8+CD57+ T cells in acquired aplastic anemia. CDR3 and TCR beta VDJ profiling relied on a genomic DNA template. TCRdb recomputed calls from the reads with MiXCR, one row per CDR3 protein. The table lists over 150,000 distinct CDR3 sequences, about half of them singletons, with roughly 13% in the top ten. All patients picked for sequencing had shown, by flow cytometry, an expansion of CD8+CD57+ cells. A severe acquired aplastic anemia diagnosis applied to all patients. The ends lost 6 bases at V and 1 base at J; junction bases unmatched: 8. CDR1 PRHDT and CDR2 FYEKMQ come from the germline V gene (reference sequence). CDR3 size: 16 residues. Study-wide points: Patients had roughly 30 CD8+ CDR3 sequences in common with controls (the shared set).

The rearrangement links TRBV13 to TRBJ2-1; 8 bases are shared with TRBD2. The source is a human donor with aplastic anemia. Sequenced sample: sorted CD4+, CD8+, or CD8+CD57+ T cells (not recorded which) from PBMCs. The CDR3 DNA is TGTGCCAGCAGTCTGCTCCGGGGGGGGTCCTACAATGAGCAGTTCTTC. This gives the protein CASSLLRGGSYNEQFF.